Presented here are 8 T cell receptor beta chains from one specimen sequenced in a study of blood T cells in healthy people across ages. Through a sample-barcoded 5' primer and a J-beta primer mix, a second PCR was run for roughly 6 to 11 cycles. In TCRdb, the 5' RACE reads were re-called with MiXCR into one record per CDR3 protein. The data hold fewer than 2 million distinct CDR3 sequences, with approximately 40% observed a single time. Sequencing was done on a sample of blood. The receptor source for this set is a human donor in good health.

This chain links TRBV2 with TRBJ2-7, with 9 bases fitting TRBD1. The V segment lost 6 bases and the J segment 4 bases; nucleotides outside the gene matches: 4. This CDR3 contains 13 residues. Germline V CDR1 and CDR2: SNHLY, FYNNEI. CDR3 loop: CASRRGQGYEQYF. In DNA form, the CDR3 reads TGTGCCAGCAGGCGCGGACAGGGGTACGAGCAGTACTTC.

This clonotype was recorded at least ten times. V is TRBV4-1 and J is TRBJ2-1; 15 bases line up with TRBD2. CDR1 is MGHRA and CDR2 is YSYEKL in the germline V gene. J lost 2 bases, V lost 8 bases, and 7 bases had no gene match. The CDR3 contains 17 residues. This chain's CDR3 is CASRTSGGAKTYNEQFF. Here the CDR3 DNA reads TGCGCCAGCCGGACTAGCGGGGGGGCAAAAACCTACAATGAGCAGTTCTTC.

This CDR3 is CASSQDRVPETQYF. The CDR3 DNA sequence: TGCGCCAGCAGCCAGGACAGGGTGCCGGAGACCCAGTACTTC. The V call is TRBV4-1, the J call TRBJ2-5; 8 nucleotides line up with TRBD1. This CDR3 has 14 amino acids. The V gene's germline CDR1 is MGHRA and CDR2 YSYEKL. After removal of 3 bases from V and 5 bases from J, the junction contained 5 bases not matched to a gene.

The sample holds a few counts of this clonotype. The chain has TRBV11-3 and TRBJ1-1; 10 bases are a match to TRBD1. The CDR3 covers 14 residues. Germline V gene data show CDR1 as SGHNT and CDR2 as YENEEA. Unmatched junction bases numbered 8, after V lost 2 bases and J lost 11 bases. The CDR3 reads CASSLTRQGARAFF. The CDR3 DNA follows: TGTGCCAGCAGCTTAACGAGACAGGGGGCGCGTGCTTTCTTT.

This clonotype was counted only a few times. The chain employs TRBV6-2 or TRBV6-3 and TRBJ2-5, with TRBD1 matching 8 bases. V dropped 6 bases and J dropped 4; count of bases not matched to a gene: 4. CDR3 length equals 13 residues. Germline CDR1 is MNHEY and CDR2 is SVGEGT. The CDR3 spells CASRSQGGETQYF. The DNA for the CDR3 is TGTGCCAGCAGGTCACAGGGGGGAGAGACCCAGTACTTC.

The gene calls are TRBV12-3 or TRBV12-4 and TRBJ1-6, with a weak D call TRBD1 (6 bases). V shed 6 bases and J shed 11 bases, with 17 bases lying between them. The length of the CDR3 is 14 residues. CDR3 bases: TGTGCCAGCAGCTACAACAGGGTTCGGGCACCCCTCCACTTT. Translating gives CASSYNRVRAPLHF.

In this sample, this clonotype turned up once. The V call is TRBV12-3 or TRBV12-4, the J call TRBJ1-5; D unresolved. The CDR3 has 15 amino acids. V lost 5 bases and J lost 2, with 13 bases in between. CDR3 sequence (DNA): TGTGCCAGCAGTGACCGTTTACGGGGCAATCAGCCCCAGCATTTT. This codes for CASSDRLRGNQPQHF.

This clonotype was counted a few times. V gene TRBV9 combines with J gene TRBJ1-4; weak D call: TRBD1 (6 bases). V lost 3 bases and J 7 bases, leaving 25 bases between the germline ends. The germline V gene has CDR1 SGDLS and CDR2 YYNGEE. The CDR3 extends over 18 amino acids. The CDR3 is CASSAQGSPLTGGEKLFF. The CDR3 bases are TGTGCCAGCAGCGCACAGGGATCCCCCCTAACAGGTGGTGAAAAACTGTTTTTT.